One and the same sample provided the 14 T cell receptor beta chains below, sequenced in a study of Ad26.COV2.S vaccination and SARS-CoV-2 variants. Data came from immunoSEQ multiplex PCR; TCRdb stores just in-frame clones and leaves some out. The repertoire includes about 250,000 clones, roughly nine tenths of them detected once, and just under 3% sits in the top ten. Described treatment: around 19 received Ad26.COV2.S at low or high dose, single or two shots; 5 received placebo; per-sample allocation not given. Samples analyzed were those drawn on day 63 after the first vaccine or placebo injection. The sequencing here drew on peripheral blood, taken in a trial of Ad26.COV2.S vaccine versus placebo. The receptors were sampled from a person aged 18-65 years who received the Ad26.COV2.S COVID-19 vaccine or a placebo.

V is TRBV6-5 and J is TRBJ2-5, with TRBD1 matching over 8 bases. The germline CDR1 and CDR2 sequences are MNHEY and SVGAGI. The CDR3 spans 15 residues. With 7 bases clipped from V and 1 base from J, the junction kept 8 bases outside the gene matches. In DNA form, the CDR3 reads TGTGCCAGCACTCGGACAGGGACACTCCAAGAGACCCAGTACTTC. Its translation is CASTRTGTLQETQYF.

V usage is TRBV7-9 and J usage is TRBJ2-1; D perhaps matches TRBD1 (6 bases). V lost 5 bases and J lost 5, with 13 bases in between. This CDR3 comprises 14 residues. Germline CDR1 and CDR2: SEHNR and FQNEAQ (reference sequence). The CDR3 DNA reads TGTGCCAGCAGCCCATGGGACACAAACAATGAGCAGTTCTTC. This sequence encodes CASSPWDTNNEQFF.

In this sample, this clone turned up once. The gene calls are TRBV10-2 and TRBJ2-7; maybe TRBD1 (6 bases). Germline CDR1 WSHSY, CDR2 SAAADI. CDR3 length: 15 residues. The germline V and J ends were trimmed by 3 bases and 1 base, with 13 bases remaining between them. The CDR3 sequence: CASSDTGPSSYEQYV. The CDR3 DNA follows: TGCGCCAGCAGTGATACAGGGCCAAGTTCCTACGAGCAGTACGTC.

The J gene is TRBJ2-5, the V gene TRBV18; TRBD1 agrees at 7 bases. Germline V gives CDR1 KGHSH, CDR2 LQKENI. This CDR3 comprises 14 residues. V gave up 2 bases and J gave up 5 bases; unmatched junction bases: 5. CDR3: CASSPRGLAETQYF. CDR3 in DNA: TGTGCCAGCTCACCAAGGGGGCTCGCGGAGACCCAGTACTTC.

The rearrangement uses TRBV5-5 and TRBJ2-1; TRBD2 aligns across 7 bases. V dropped 2 bases and J dropped 1; count of bases not matched to a gene: 6. This CDR3 has 16 amino acids. Germline-derived CDR1 and CDR2 are SGHKS and YYEKEE (reference sequence). CDR3 in DNA: TGTGCCAGCAGCTTTGGAGCCGGGGGGTCCTACAATGAGCAGTTCTTC. Translation: CASSFGAGGSYNEQFF.

The chain links TRBV18 to TRBJ1-2, with a tentative D call TRBD1 (5 bases). Deletions cut 5 bases from V and 5 bases from J, with 15 bases between. The CDR3 sequence is 14 residues long. Germline V CDR1 and CDR2: KGHSH, LQKENI. CDR3 sequence reads: CASSTGAGSYGYTF. Here the CDR3 DNA reads TGTGCCAGCTCAACCGGGGCAGGGTCTTATGGCTACACCTTC.

For this clone: This specimen includes other DNA sequences encoding the same CDR3. This rearrangement joins TRBV6-5 to TRBJ1-1, with 7 bases identical to TRBD1. Germline lookup yields CDR1 MNHEY and CDR2 SVGAGI. This CDR3 is built from 13 residues. J lost 4 bases, V lost 2 bases, and 1 base had no gene match. The CDR3 reads CASSYAGGTEAFF. The DNA of the CDR3 is TGTGCCAGCAGTTACGCAGGGGGCACTGAAGCTTTCTTT.

V gene TRBV6-2 or TRBV6-3 combines with J gene TRBJ2-1; D is perhaps TRBD1 (5 bases). CDR1 and CDR2 from the germline V gene are MNHEY and SVGEGT. Trimming stripped 4 bases from V and 1 base from J, with 11 bases between. This CDR3 has 15 residues. In DNA form, the CDR3 reads TGTGCCAGCAGTTTTGGCAGGGAATCCTACAATGAGCAGTTCTTC. This encodes CASSFGRESYNEQFF.

The chain is built from TRBV9 and TRBJ2-3; 8 nucleotides line up with TRBD1. The CDR3 extends over 16 amino acids. Trimming cost V 3 bases and J 0 bases; bases outside gene matches: 6. Germline values: CDR1 SGDLS, CDR2 YYNGEE. The CDR3 reads CASSALRDRSTDTQYF. CDR3 sequence (DNA): TGTGCCAGCAGCGCCCTCCGGGACAGGAGCACAGATACGCAGTATTTT.

CDR3 region: CASSQDLRHQETQYF. CDR3 DNA sequence: TGTGCCAGCAGCCAAGATCTCCGACACCAAGAGACCCAGTACTTC. The rearrangement joins TRBV3-1 (or the pseudogene TRBV3-2) to TRBJ2-5; D unclear. The CDR3 consists of 15 residues. V lost 0 bases and J 0 bases, leaving 8 bases between the germline ends. CDR1 is LGHDT and CDR2 is YNNKEL in the germline V gene (reference sequence).

This clone appeared a few times. CDR3 loop: CASSQDGAASREAFF. DNA of the CDR3: TGTGCCAGCAGCCAAGACGGGGCAGCTAGCAGGGAAGCTTTCTTT. This chain uses TRBV14 with TRBJ1-1, with D perhaps matching TRBD1 (5 bases). CDR1 SGHDN and CDR2 FVKESK come from the germline V gene. V was shortened by 0 bases and J by 8 bases, with 16 bases between the two germline ends. The CDR3 sequence is 15 residues long.

The rearrangement uses TRBV20-1 and TRBJ2-7; D might be TRBD2 (6 bases). From germline, CDR1 is DFQATT and CDR2 SNEGSKA (reference sequence). The CDR3 loop spans 16 amino acids. V was clipped by 3 bases and J by 2 bases, with 20 bases between them. Here the CDR3 reads CSASLWPTSSPYEQYV. DNA for the CDR3: TGCAGTGCTAGTCTCTGGCCTACTAGCTCTCCCTACGAGCAGTACGTC.

The gene calls are TRBV25-1 and TRBJ2-1; unclear D gene. This CDR3 spans 14 amino acids. The germline V gene has CDR1 MGHDK and CDR2 SYGVNS. Trimming stripped 8 bases from V and 6 bases from J, with 17 bases between. The CDR3 here is CASSPWQVGNEQFF. In nucleotides, the CDR3 is TGTGCCAGCTCCCCGTGGCAGGTGGGCAATGAGCAGTTCTTC.

The CDR3 DNA sequence: TGTGCCACCCAAGGAATTAGGGCCACAGATACGCAGTATTTT. The encoded protein is CATQGIRATDTQYF. This chain links TRBV24-1 with TRBJ2-3; D is uncertain. Germline V gene sequence: CDR1 KGHDR, CDR2 SFDVKD. The CDR3 loop spans 14 amino acids. V shed 9 bases and J shed 2 bases, with 14 bases lying between them.